The next 29 T cell receptor beta chains were all read from a single sample in a study of Ad26.COV2.S vaccination and SARS-CoV-2 variants. Sequencing was performed with immunoSEQ multiplex PCR; in TCRdb, only in-frame clones are kept and a portion is missing. The table has a few hundred thousand clones, roughly 91% seen once. Treatment in this sample: about 20 received Ad26.COV2.S at low or high dose, single or two shots; 5 received placebo; per-sample allocation not given. Samples were taken on day 63 after the first vaccine or placebo injection. The sample was peripheral blood, taken in a trial of Ad26.COV2.S vaccine versus placebo. The receptors originated from a person between 18 and 59 years old who received the Ad26.COV2.S COVID-19 vaccine or a placebo.

V gene TRBV19 combines with J gene TRBJ1-5; D uncertain. Trimming removed 3 bases from V and 1 base from J, with 16 bases in between. This CDR3 is built from 17 residues. In germline, CDR1 is LNHDA, CDR2 SQIVND (reference sequence). CDR3 residues: CASSMTPGEDSNQPQHF. The CDR3 nucleotides are TGTGCCAGTAGTATGACACCCGGGGAGGACAGCAATCAGCCCCAGCATTTT.

A single count supports this clone. The genes are TRBV6-2 or TRBV6-3 and TRBJ1-1, with 9 bases that match TRBD1. Trimming removed 5 bases from V and 5 bases from J; junction bases left unmatched: 6. The germline V gene encodes CDR1 MNHEY and CDR2 SVGEGT. This CDR3 contains 14 residues. In DNA form, the CDR3 reads TGTGCCAGCAGTCTACAGGGGGCGCGTACTGAAGCTTTCTTT. Amino acid sequence: CASSLQGARTEAFF.

The rearrangement joins TRBV7-9 to TRBJ1-6; 7 bases line up with TRBD1. The ends lost 1 base at V and 10 bases at J; junction bases unmatched: 4. This CDR3 spans 14 amino acids. Germline V gene lookup returns CDR1 SEHNR and CDR2 FQNEAQ (reference sequence). CDR3 nucleotide sequence: TGTGCCAGCAGCTTAGGGTCAGGGGGATCACCCCTCCACTTT. Residues: CASSLGSGGSPLHF.

The rearrangement joins TRBV3-1 (or the pseudogene TRBV3-2) to TRBJ1-1, with D perhaps matching TRBD1 (6 bases). Per the germline V gene, CDR1 is LGHDT and CDR2 is YNNKEL (reference sequence). The CDR3 covers 14 residues. V lost 3 bases to trimming and J lost 3 bases, with 11 bases between them. CDR3 amino acids: CASSHNTGYTEAFF. CDR3 sequence (DNA): TGTGCCAGCAGCCATAACACAGGGTACACTGAAGCTTTCTTT.

The chain recombines TRBV29-1 with TRBJ2-1; TRBD1 matches 8 bases. The V and J ends lost 7 bases and 10 bases, in that order; junction bases with no gene match: 12. This CDR3 contains 13 residues. Germline lookup yields CDR1 SQVTM and CDR2 ANQGSEA. The CDR3: CSAWSGTGEEQFF. CDR3 DNA: TGCAGCGCCTGGTCCGGGACAGGTGAGGAGCAGTTCTTC.

V usage is TRBV7-2 and J usage is TRBJ1-1; no clear D gene. The CDR3 runs 16 residues. Deletions cut 0 bases from V and 1 base from J, with 12 bases between. Germline V lookup: CDR1 SGHTA, CDR2 FQGNSA. The CDR3 is CASSLAKLLGNTEAFF. The CDR3 DNA reads as TGTGCCAGCAGCTTAGCGAAGTTGTTAGGGAACACTGAAGCTTTCTTT.

The chain joins TRBV10-3 to TRBJ2-5; 7 positions agree with TRBD1. CDR1 is ENHRY and CDR2 is SYGVKD in the germline V gene. This CDR3 has 16 amino acids. Losses at the gene ends were 10 bases for V and 2 bases for J; bases not matched to a gene: 16. CDR3 sequence reads: CATAYSEADRQETQYF. The CDR3 DNA sequence: TGTGCCACCGCTTATAGTGAAGCGGACAGGCAAGAGACCCAGTACTTC.

Concerning this clone: Additional DNA sequences in this sample encode the identical CDR3. This rearrangement joins TRBV27 to TRBJ2-7, with D unresolved. The length of the CDR3 is 13 residues. The germline gives CDR1 MNHEY, CDR2 SMNVEV (reference sequence). V lost 3 bases to trimming and J lost 2 bases, with 8 bases between them. CDR3 coding DNA: TGTGCCAGCAGTTTCGGCAGTACCTACGAGCAGTACTTC. Translated, it gives CASSFGSTYEQYF.

The J gene is TRBJ2-3, the V gene TRBV4-1, with TRBD2 identical over 9 bases. From germline, CDR1 is MGHRA and CDR2 YSYEKL. The CDR3 runs to 14 residues. The ends lost 4 bases at V and 1 base at J; junction bases unmatched: 0. The CDR3 region is CASSPSGGTDTQYF. CDR3 sequence (DNA): TGCGCCAGCAGCCCTAGCGGGGGCACAGATACGCAGTATTTT.

The genes are TRBV4-2 and TRBJ2-1, with a weak D call TRBD1 (5 bases). Trimming took off 4 bases at V and 13 bases at J, with 11 bases between the two ends. From germline, CDR1 is LGHNA and CDR2 YNFKEQ. The CDR3 covers 11 residues. CDR3 coding DNA: TGTGCCAGCAGCCGAGGACAAGGACAGTTCTTC. The encoded protein is CASSRGQGQFF.

This chain links TRBV21-1 with TRBJ1-2. TRBV21-1 counts as a pseudogene. CDR3 size: 11 residues. The CDR3 loop reads CARDGGGGYTF. Here the CDR3 DNA reads TGTGCCAGGGATGGAGGAGGGGGCTACACCTTC.

Many counts were recorded for this clone. This chain links TRBV29-1 with TRBJ2-2, with TRBD2 as a possible D gene (6 bases). The CDR3 length is 13 residues. Trimming pared 5 bases from V and 0 bases from J, leaving 7 bases between. Per the germline V gene, CDR1 is SQVTM and CDR2 is ANQGSEA. The CDR3 DNA follows: TGCAGCGTTCGGGGGACGAACACCGGGGAGCTGTTTTTT. It encodes CSVRGTNTGELFF.

The chain combines TRBV4-3 with TRBJ1-4, with D hard to call. The CDR3 is 14 residues long. Trimming cost V 2 bases and J 8 bases, with 12 bases left between them. CDR1 and CDR2 from the germline V gene are LGHNA and YSLEER. CDR3 sequence reads: CASSQKGPSEKLFF. DNA for the CDR3: TGCGCCAGCAGCCAAAAAGGGCCAAGCGAAAAACTGTTTTTT.

This clone was picked up one time. CDR3 region: CASSQEVRGPDEQFF. CDR3 bases: TGTGCCAGCAGCCAAGAAGTACGAGGGCCCGATGAGCAGTTCTTC. The chain recombines TRBV4-2 with TRBJ2-1, with a possible D match to TRBD2 (5 bases). The V end lost 0 bases, the J end lost 8 bases, and 14 bases lay between the germline ends. Germline V gene data show CDR1 as LGHNA and CDR2 as YNFKEQ. This CDR3 contains 15 residues.

The rearrangement links TRBV7-3 to TRBJ2-1; perhaps TRBD2 as D (5 bases). Germline-derived CDR1 and CDR2 are SGHTA and FQGTGA. This CDR3 is built from 12 residues. Trimming pared 1 base from V and 9 bases from J, leaving 7 bases between. CDR3 in DNA: TGTGCCAGCAGCTTAAGTGCGGGTGAGCAGTTCTTC. Amino acid sequence: CASSLSAGEQFF. The whole variable domain, remainder taken from reference TRBV7-3 and TRBJ2-1, is GAGVSQTPSNKVTEKGKYVELRCDPISGHTALYWYRQSLGQGPEFLIYFQGTGAADDSGLPNDRFFAVRPEGSVSTLKIQRTERGDSAVYLCASSLSAGEQFFGPGTRLTVL.

This rearrangement joins TRBV2 to TRBJ1-6; possible D gene TRBD1, 6 bases. Trimming shortened V by 5 bases and J by 7 bases, and 18 bases separated the two germline ends. Germline V lookup: CDR1 SNHLY, CDR2 FYNNEI. The CDR3 sequence is 16 residues long. In DNA form, the CDR3 reads TGTGCCAGCAGTTTAAACACAGGGCTCATAAATTCACCCCTCCACTTT. Translated, it gives CASSLNTGLINSPLHF.

The chain combines TRBV4-1 with TRBJ1-1, with 7 bases that match TRBD1. Trimming at V came to 9 bases and at J to 1 base, leaving 8 bases not matched to a gene. CDR1 is MGHRA and CDR2 is YSYEKL in the germline V gene. This CDR3 region has 14 residues. CDR3 bases: TGCGCCAGTCGCCCGGGACAGACGAACACTGAAGCTTTCTTT. It translates to CASRPGQTNTEAFF.

The V call is TRBV4-3, the J call TRBJ2-7, with D maybe TRBD1 (6 bases). This CDR3 contains 13 residues. V shed 0 bases and J shed 5 bases, with 8 bases lying between them. Germline V gives CDR1 LGHNA, CDR2 YSLEER. The CDR3 loop is CASSQDWGHEQYF. CDR3 sequence (DNA): TGCGCCAGCAGCCAAGATTGGGGGCACGAGCAGTACTTC.

The rearrangement uses TRBV6-2 or TRBV6-3 and TRBJ2-5, with TRBD2 as a possible D gene (5 bases). Germline CDR1 reads MNHEY; CDR2 reads SVGEGT. The CDR3 has 14 amino acids. V was pared by 2 bases and J by 5 bases, with 12 bases between. DNA of the CDR3: TGTGCCAGCAGTTACGGAGGAGTCAGGGAGACCCAGTACTTC. Its translation is CASSYGGVRETQYF.

The chain is built from TRBV12-3 or TRBV12-4 and TRBJ1-2; D not certain. Trimming left V 5 bases short and J 7 bases short, with 8 bases between. The CDR3 spans 11 residues. CDR3 bases: TGTGCCAGCAGTATCTCTGGTGGCTACACCTTC. It codes for CASSISGGYTF.

V usage is TRBV25-1 and J usage is TRBJ1-2, with D unclear. Germline lookup yields CDR1 MGHDK and CDR2 SYGVNS. The length of the CDR3 is 15 residues. V was clipped by 1 base and J by 6 bases, with 15 bases between them. DNA for the CDR3: TGTGCCAGCAGTGAATTCTCCGGGAACTCTGATGGCTACACCTTC. This translates into CASSEFSGNSDGYTF.

J is TRBJ1-5 and V is TRBV19; D unresolved. V dropped 3 bases and J dropped 1 base, with 7 bases sitting between them. Germline values: CDR1 LNHDA, CDR2 SQIVND (reference sequence). CDR3 length: 14 residues. The CDR3 region is CASSIRVSNQPQHF. Written as DNA, the CDR3 is TGTGCCAGTAGTATTAGAGTAAGCAATCAGCCCCAGCATTTT. Supplemented by reference TRBV19 and TRBJ1-5, the full variable domain reads DGGITQSPKYLFRKEGQNVTLSCEQNLNHDAMYWYRQDPGQGLRLIYYSQIVNDFQKGDIAEGYSVSREKKESFPLTVTSAQKNPTAFYLCASSIRVSNQPQHFGDGTRLSIL.

The rearrangement links TRBV6-5 to TRBJ2-7, with TRBD1 matching over 9 bases. This CDR3 is 14 amino acids long. CDR1 is MNHEY and CDR2 is SVGAGI in the germline V gene. The V gene end was trimmed by 6 bases and the J gene end by 6 bases; junction bases not matched to a gene: 9. The CDR3 DNA sequence: TGTGCCAGCAGCCTACAGGGGGCGCAGGTCGAGCAGTACTTC. It yields the protein CASSLQGAQVEQYF.

The V call is TRBV18, the J call TRBJ2-3; D uncertain. V lost 5 bases and J lost 1, with 10 bases in between. From germline, CDR1 is KGHSH and CDR2 LQKENI. The CDR3 has 14 amino acids. CDR3 region: CASSSLDRTDTQYF. The DNA for the CDR3 is TGTGCCAGCTCATCATTGGACCGCACAGATACGCAGTATTTT.

CDR3 bases: TGTGCCAGCTCACCAGCCAACTACGAGCAGTACTTC. Protein sequence: CASSPANYEQYF. This chain connects TRBV18 to TRBJ2-7; D is unresolved. This CDR3 spans 12 amino acids. Between the trimmed V and J ends, which lost 2 bases and 3 bases, there was a span of 5 bases. In germline, CDR1 is KGHSH, CDR2 LQKENI.

The chain joins TRBV19 to TRBJ2-1; TRBD2 matches at 8 bases. Germline V gene sequence: CDR1 LNHDA, CDR2 SQIVND (reference sequence). CDR3 length equals 16 residues. V dropped 3 bases and J dropped 2; count of bases not matched to a gene: 6. The CDR3 region has the DNA TGTGCCAGTAGTATTGACGGGGGGGTAACCTACAATGAGCAGTTCTTC. It encodes CASSIDGGVTYNEQFF.

The chain has TRBV24-1 and TRBJ2-2; D is uncertain. There are 12 residues in the CDR3. The germline V gene has CDR1 KGHDR and CDR2 SFDVKD. Trimming shortened V by 0 bases and J by 7 bases, and 2 bases separated the two germline ends. CDR3 nucleotides: TGTGCCACCAGTGATTTGAACGGGGAGCTGTTTTTT. Translating it yields CATSDLNGELFF.

The chain couples TRBV29-1 to TRBJ2-3, with 8 positions matching TRBD2. Losses at the gene ends were 7 bases for V and 13 bases for J; bases not matched to a gene: 7. CDR1 and CDR2 from the germline V gene are SQVTM and ANQGSEA. This CDR3 contains 10 residues. The CDR3 protein is CSDDTRGEYF. CDR3 sequence (DNA): TGCAGCGATGACACGCGGGGGGAGTATTTT.

CDR3 sequence: CASSLAPRDFWYEQYF. As DNA, the CDR3 is TGCGCCAGCAGCTTGGCCCCCAGGGATTTTTGGTACGAGCAGTACTTC. The chain uses TRBV5-1 and TRBJ2-7; D possibly corresponds to TRBD1 (5 bases). Trimming removed 0 bases at V and 4 bases at J, with 17 bases between. Germline V gene lookup returns CDR1 SGHRS and CDR2 YFSETQ. CDR3 size: 16 residues.